Below are 17 T cell receptor beta chains sequenced from a single sample in a study of vaccination effects on CD4 cells after COVID-19 (dated by TCRdb to 2022 to 2024). After 10 days of culture, CD4+ T cells were isolated with the EasySep CD4+ T cell isolation kit. PCR-confirmed SARS-CoV-2 infection had occurred in convalescent patients between March and December 2020, before the Alpha, Beta and Delta variants emerged in the United States. Two doses of either the BNT162b2 or the mRNA-1273 mRNA SARS-CoV-2 vaccine were administered to participants. Library preparation employed the immunoSEQ multiplex PCR assay. TCRdb obtained this table from immuneACCESS and retained in-frame rearrangements with V and J assigned. These tables miss some clones; where compared with another copy, unresolved V genes account for less than half of the shortfall, and the remainder is unexplained. Here the sample has nearly 50,000 clones; about 74% occur a single time. Clones ranked in the top ten supply about 5.4% of the sample.

Antigens for these TCRs are unknown. The sequencing here drew on CD4+ T cells from PBMCs cultured without peptide, taken after COVID-19 vaccination. These receptors all come from a human donor who had a prior SARS-CoV-2 infection.

The CDR3 DNA reads TGTGCCAGCAGCCGGGGACAGGTCATCGGTGAGCAGTTCTTC. It specifies CASSRGQVIGEQFF. The chain combines TRBV16 with TRBJ2-1; 8 bases are shared with TRBD1. Germline trimming cut 4 bases from V and 9 bases from J; bases unmatched to any gene: 8. The length of the CDR3 is 14 residues. CDR1 is KGHSY, CDR2 FQNENV, per germline.

The chain employs TRBV3-1 (or the pseudogene TRBV3-2) and TRBJ2-3; 8 bases align to TRBD2. After removal of 3 bases from V and 7 bases from J, the junction contained 6 bases not matched to a gene. The CDR3 spans 14 residues. The germline V gene encodes CDR1 LGHDT and CDR2 YNNKEL (reference sequence). The CDR3 is CASSQGAGGYTQYF. CDR3 in DNA: TGTGCCAGCAGCCAGGGGGCGGGGGGATATACGCAGTATTTT.

The chain is built from TRBV20-1 and TRBJ1-2; D gene unclear. Germline-derived CDR1 and CDR2 are DFQATT and SNEGSKA (reference sequence). The CDR3 extends over 11 amino acids. V shed 6 bases and J shed 7 bases, with 12 bases lying between them. The DNA for the CDR3 is TGCAGTGCGTCCCTAGTGAGTGGCTACACCTTC. Translation: CSASLVSGYTF.

Points on this clone: Relative to the germline gene, one junction end is altered; a read error may explain this. As DNA, the CDR3 is TGTGCCAGCAGCGTCCGTCACTCTAGACAGAACCCCGGGGAGCTGTTTTTT. Translating it yields CASSVRHSRQNPGELFF. This chain uses TRBV9 with TRBJ2-2, with D tentatively TRBD1 (5 bases). The CDR3 sequence is 17 residues long. From germline, CDR1 is SGDLS and CDR2 YYNGEE.

The V gene is TRBV12-3 or TRBV12-4, the J gene TRBJ1-2; D gene ambiguous. Trimming left V 2 bases short and J 4 bases short, with 5 bases between. CDR3 length: 12 amino acids. DNA for the CDR3: TGTGCCAGCAGTTTACCAGGCTATGGCTACACCTTC. It codes for CASSLPGYGYTF.

The table lists this clone with a count of one. This chain uses TRBV2 with TRBJ1-2; D call uncertain. The germline V gene encodes CDR1 SNHLY and CDR2 FYNNEI. V was trimmed by 7 bases and J by 5 bases, leaving 17 bases between them. This CDR3 contains 14 residues. The CDR3 loop reads CASTALTARYGYTF. The CDR3 DNA is TGTGCCAGCACCGCCCTTACGGCCCGTTATGGCTACACCTTC.

The chain couples TRBV6-5 to TRBJ2-2; 7 bases map to TRBD2. This CDR3 has 13 amino acids. Germline lookup yields CDR1 MNHEY and CDR2 SVGAGI. The junction had 3 bases not matched to a gene; V was cut back by 6 bases and J by 5 bases. Here the CDR3 reads CASRREGTGELFF. In nucleotides, the CDR3 is TGTGCCAGCAGAAGGGAGGGAACCGGGGAGCTGTTTTTT.

V usage is TRBV7-9 and J usage is TRBJ2-7; D possibly uses TRBD1 or TRBD2 (5 bases each). Looked up from germline, CDR1 is SEHNR and CDR2 is FQNEAQ (reference sequence). With 3 bases removed from V and 5 bases from J, the gap between germline ends came to 11 bases. The CDR3 is made up of 13 amino acids. The CDR3 sequence is CASSFVGVHEQYF. In DNA, the CDR3 is TGTGCCAGCAGCTTCGTGGGGGTCCACGAGCAGTACTTC.

This chain uses TRBV28 with TRBJ2-7; D is perhaps TRBD1 or TRBD2 (5 bases each). This CDR3 is built from 14 residues. V was clipped by 5 bases and J by 6 bases, with 17 bases between them. In germline, CDR1 is MDHEN, CDR2 SYDVKM. The CDR3 region has the DNA TGTGCCAGCAGTATCGGGACCCTGGGGCTCGAGCAGTACTTC. Translated, it gives CASSIGTLGLEQYF. Variable domain in full (rest from reference TRBV28 and TRBJ2-7): DVKVTQSSRYLVKRTGEKVFLECVQDMDHENMFWYRQDPGLGLRLIYFSYDVKMKEKGDIPEGYSVSREKKERFSLILESASTNQTSMYLCASSIGTLGLEQYFGPGTRLTVT.

The rearrangement links TRBV25-1 to TRBJ2-4, with TRBD2 identical over 11 bases. Germline-derived CDR1 and CDR2 are MGHDK and SYGVNS. J lost 0 bases, V lost 6 bases, and 10 bases had no gene match. There are 18 residues in the CDR3. This CDR3 reads CASSEIPGTSGAKNIQYF. The DNA of the CDR3 is TGTGCCAGCAGCGAAATTCCCGGGACTAGCGGAGCCAAAAACATTCAGTACTTC.

This rearrangement joins TRBV5-1 to TRBJ1-3; D is undetermined. CDR1 SGHRS and CDR2 YFSETQ come from the germline V gene. V was pared by 1 base and J by 0 bases, with 8 bases between. The CDR3 covers 15 residues. CDR3 protein: CASSLSGYSGNTIYF. The CDR3 bases are TGCGCCAGCAGCTTGTCCGGATACTCTGGAAACACCATATATTTT.

The chain carries TRBV24-1 and TRBJ1-2; 7 bases fit TRBD1. Per the germline V gene, CDR1 is KGHDR and CDR2 is SFDVKD. J gave up 0 bases and V 5 bases, and 11 bases lay outside the gene matches. CDR3 length equals 17 residues. CDR3 region: CATSGRTGQQPNYGYTF. As DNA, the CDR3 is TGTGCCACCAGTGGTAGGACGGGACAGCAACCTAACTATGGCTACACCTTC.

This chain joins TRBV5-1 and TRBJ2-5; D might be TRBD1 (5 bases). V was shortened by 2 bases and J by 2 bases, with 10 bases between the two germline ends. The germline V gene has CDR1 SGHRS and CDR2 YFSETQ. The CDR3 is made up of 14 amino acids. CDR3 residues: CASSLDSFQETQYF. Here the CDR3 DNA reads TGCGCCAGCAGCTTAGACAGTTTTCAAGAGACCCAGTACTTC.

The chain couples TRBV20-1 to TRBJ2-3; D remains unclear. Germline V gene sequence: CDR1 DFQATT, CDR2 SNEGSKA (reference sequence). The V end was cut by 6 bases, the J end by 2 bases, with 6 bases between. CDR3 length equals 11 residues. CDR3 residues: CSAASTDTQYF. As DNA, the CDR3 is TGCAGTGCCGCCTCCACAGATACGCAGTATTTT.

This clone was seen just once. V and J are TRBV7-2 and TRBJ2-7, with D hard to call. The CDR3 has 12 amino acids. Germline CDR1 SGHTA, CDR2 FQGNSA. V lost 2 bases to trimming and J lost 11 bases, with 13 bases between them. CDR3 DNA sequence: TGTGCCAGCAGCTTAAGGAAAGGGTTGAAGTACTTC. Its protein product is CASSLRKGLKYF.

V and J are TRBV2 and TRBJ1-1; TRBD1 is a possible D gene (6 bases). CDR1 and CDR2 from the germline V gene are SNHLY and FYNNEI. V was cut by 5 bases and J by 9 bases, with 16 bases left in between. The CDR3 consists of 13 residues. CDR3 protein: CASSRGGQTKAFF. The CDR3 DNA follows: TGTGCCAGCAGTAGGGGGGGCCAAACAAAAGCTTTCTTT.

This chain connects TRBV28 to TRBJ2-5; D gene ambiguous. Germline CDR1 is MDHEN and CDR2 is SYDVKM. The length of the CDR3 is 13 residues. The V and J ends lost 2 bases and 5 bases respectively, with 9 bases between them. The CDR3 loop is CASSLPAAETQYF. CDR3 sequence (DNA): TGTGCCAGCAGTTTACCAGCTGCTGAGACCCAGTACTTC.